This T cell receptor beta chain was profiled in a study of PD-1 blockade in mismatch repair-deficient tumors. In the case of this clone: The antigen remains undetermined.

Only in-frame clones appear in the TCRdb table, and some are missing; sequencing was by immunoSEQ multiplex PCR. The sample has around 23,000 clones; 65% to 85% are singletons. TCRs were sequenced from a few patients responding to pembrolizumab. Study-wide points: Rapid post-treatment expansion, then contraction, generally preceding radiologic response, marked tumor-resident clones.

The sequencing here drew on peripheral blood, taken 12 weeks after starting pembrolizumab. This TCR derives from an adult with mismatch repair-deficient cancer.

The CDR3 protein is CASSRLDSPYEQYF. DNA of the CDR3: TGTGCCAGCAGCCGTCTAGACAGCCCCTACGAGCAGTACTTC. The rearrangement uses TRBV11-3 and TRBJ2-5, with a weak D call TRBD1 (5 bases). The J call is uncertain, as TRBJ2-7 better fits the DNA end. Germline V gene data show CDR1 as SGHNT and CDR2 as YENEEA. The CDR3 is made up of 14 amino acids.